This is a list of T cell receptor beta chains from one sample in a study of tumor-infiltrating lymphocytes in primary liver carcinoma. TCRdb ran MiXCR on the multiplex PCR reads and lists one entry per CDR3 protein. The sample shows about 30,000 distinct CDR3 sequences, roughly 70% of them seen only once. The sample taken for sequencing was liver tumor tissue from sampling region 3. These receptors were collected from a woman in her twenties or thirties with primary liver carcinoma and hepatitis B virus infection. The CDR3 runs from the conserved cysteine through the conserved F or W.

CDR3 protein,CDR3 length,J gene,V gene
CASSSPGTWITGELFF,16,TRBJ2-2,TRBV5-5
CASTEGTYTEAFF,13,TRBJ1-1,TRBV6-5
CASSLGLGSYNEQFF,15,TRBJ2-1,TRBV5-1
CANSTRTGGVKETQYF,16,TRBJ2-5,TRBV11-2
CASGTSLAGGYNERFF,16,TRBJ2-1,TRBV11-2
CASNFPPPSIDMQYF,15,TRBJ2-3,TRBV12-3/TRBV12-4
CGSSFQSLRGEQYF,14,TRBJ2-7,TRBV11-2
CASSSRQGTGANVLTF,16,TRBJ2-6,TRBV11-3
CASSLVRGSGELFF,14,TRBJ2-2,TRBV13
CVSSLHPQGFYEKYF,15,TRBJ2-7,TRBV28
CASSLAAGNIGELFF,15,TRBJ2-2,TRBV5-1
CASSMRGYEAFF,12,TRBJ1-1,TRBV12-3/TRBV12-4
CFVAPHPNTDAFF,13,TRBJ1-1,TRBV29-1
CASRNHKNTGELFF,14,TRBJ2-2,TRBV11-3
CASRLGRSAPNEKLFF,16,TRBJ1-4,TRBV7-9
CSARASQETQYF,12,TRBJ2-5,TRBV29-1
CGSSLLLAGVTDTQYF,16,TRBJ2-3,TRBV7-9
CANCLPMERRSTDTQYF,17,TRBJ2-3,TRBV11-2
CARSLDHGGAKYF,13,TRBJ2-7,TRBV11-2
CASIYGGGVGSSGTDTQYF,19,TRBJ2-3,TRBV7-8
CASSPGAGGPKNIQYF,16,TRBJ2-4,TRBV5-5
CTSVLLGQISGANVLTF,17,TRBJ2-6,TRBV5-6
CASSRGGEFTYNEQFF,16,TRBJ2-1,TRBV3-1
CASSYDGRTSGSEQYF,16,TRBJ2-7,TRBV11-2
CVGSLTGQGSYNEQFF,16,TRBJ2-1,TRBV5-6
CASSPGTEGNYEQYF,15,TRBJ2-7,TRBV11-3
CASRQGAAGELFF,13,TRBJ2-2,TRBV4-2
CASSQTAIGTDPNQPQHF,18,TRBJ1-5,TRBV14
CASRLAVTGGHISYEHYF,18,TRBJ2-7,TRBV4-3
CASSLGGTIQDKALHF,16,TRBJ1-6,TRBV5-1
CASSRLVTGTDQSHHF,16,TRBJ1-5,TRBV12-3/TRBV12-4
CASSEPGFGYTF,12,TRBJ1-2,TRBV6-1
CASSHETVTYEKYF,14,TRBJ2-7,TRBV11-2
CGSSFSTSLGGYTF,14,TRBJ1-2,TRBV11-1
CASSQAVTGSLISYEQYF,18,TRBJ2-7,TRBV4-3
CASNYEHSGADVLTF,15,TRBJ2-6,TRBV6-6
CASSLGGLSYNEQFF,15,TRBJ2-1,TRBV11-2
CASSHTGLINEQFF,14,TRBJ2-1,TRBV4-3
CSANSPTGSSYEQYF,15,TRBJ2-7,TRBV20-1
CASSPRTAGLREQYF,15,TRBJ2-7,TRBV11-1
CASCLDLAGGMQFF,14,TRBJ2-1,TRBV7-9
CASCSPRTSGNEQFF,15,TRBJ2-1,TRBV11-2
CASRPSATNTDTQYF,15,TRBJ2-3,TRBV11-2
CASTLSPDYSYNEQFF,16,TRBJ2-1,TRBV5-1
CASSNYNPLAGEKLFF,16,TRBJ1-4,TRBV7-9
CASSVETGGTGKLFF,15,TRBJ2-2,TRBV11-2
CARWSGQDYEQYF,13,TRBJ2-7,TRBV7-8
CAISLLRVDYGQYF,14,TRBJ2-7,TRBV5-5
CASSGRVGQPQHF,13,TRBJ1-5,TRBV6-1
CASSLGGTGQETQYF,15,TRBJ2-5,TRBV7-6
CASSQSVAGARAELFF,16,TRBJ2-1,TRBV4-3
CASSEALPGGAANTGELYF,19,TRBJ2-2,TRBV6-1
CTSRLMKYGYTF,12,TRBJ1-2,TRBV7-9
CSVGSGSSVRTDTQYF,16,TRBJ2-3,TRBV29-1
CASGREPNSYNEQFF,15,TRBJ2-1,TRBV11-2
CTSSRRWNNEKLSF,14,TRBJ1-4,TRBV14
CTSSYKDNSSYEQYF,15,TRBJ2-7,TRBV6-5
CANSFGRSTDTQCF,14,TRBJ2-3,TRBV12-3/TRBV12-4
CASIHRYEDYTF,12,TRBJ1-2,TRBV7-8